This T cell receptor beta chain came from a study of tumor-infiltrating lymphocytes in primary liver carcinoma. Study-level information: The yield of productive TCRbeta reads per sample was roughly 3.5 to 7.13 million and was similar across tissue types.

CDR3 size: 15 residues. Germline CDR1 reads LGHNA; CDR2 reads YNFKEQ. The roughly 20-31 mg bulk tissue piece was not sorted before simultaneous RNA and DNA extraction. Whichever tumor sample was examined, it had over 75% viable tumor cells. A constant-region primer served to make TCR beta cDNA from about 500 ng total RNA. Slightly modified ARM-PCR served as the procedure for the TCR beta libraries. These libraries came from three rounds of nested multiplex PCR. Primers for the first two PCR rounds were TRBV1-TRBV30 forward primers and a C-beta reverse primer (approximately 10 cycles per round). TCRdb recomputed calls from the multiplex PCR reads with MiXCR, one row per CDR3 protein. The sample lists about 78,000 distinct CDR3 sequences; 55% to 75% were seen once. Worth noting for this clonotype: One end of the junction varies from germline; a read error may be responsible.

V is TRBV4-2 and J is TRBJ2-7; perhaps TRBD1 as D (6 bases). The TCR comes from a man between 40 and 49 years old with primary liver carcinoma and hepatitis B virus infection. Material: liver tumor tissue from sampling region 4. Subset given: tumor region T4, right-lateral pole. CDR3 in amino acids: CASSQGVRGVYEQYF. In DNA form, the CDR3 reads TGTGCCAGCAGTCAAGGTGTCAGGGGTGTCTACGAGCAGTACTTC.